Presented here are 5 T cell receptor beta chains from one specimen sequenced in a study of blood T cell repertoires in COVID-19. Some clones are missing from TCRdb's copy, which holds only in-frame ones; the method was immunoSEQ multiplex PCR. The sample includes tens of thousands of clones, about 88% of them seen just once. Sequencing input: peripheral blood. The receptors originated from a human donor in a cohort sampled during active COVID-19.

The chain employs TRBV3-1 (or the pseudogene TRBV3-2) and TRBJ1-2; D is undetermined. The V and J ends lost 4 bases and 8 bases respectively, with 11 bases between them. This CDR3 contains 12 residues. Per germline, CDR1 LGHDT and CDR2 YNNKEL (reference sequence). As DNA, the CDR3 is TGTGCCAGCAGCCTCCAGCGCCGGGGCTACACCTTC. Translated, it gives CASSLQRRGYTF.

The CDR3 protein is CASSKQQSSYEQYF. The CDR3 coding sequence is TGTGCCAGCAGCAAGCAACAGAGCTCCTACGAGCAGTACTTC. The chain recombines TRBV28 with TRBJ2-7, with D unclear. Deletions cut 6 bases from V and 0 bases from J, with 12 bases between. This CDR3 has 14 residues. Germline V lookup: CDR1 MDHEN, CDR2 SYDVKM.

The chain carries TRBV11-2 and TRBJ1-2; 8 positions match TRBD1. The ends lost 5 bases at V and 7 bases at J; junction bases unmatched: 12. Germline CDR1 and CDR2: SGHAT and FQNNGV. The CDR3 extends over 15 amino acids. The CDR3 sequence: CASSPDRGTGRGYTF. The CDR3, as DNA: TGTGCCAGCAGCCCAGACAGGGGAACGGGGCGTGGCTACACCTTC. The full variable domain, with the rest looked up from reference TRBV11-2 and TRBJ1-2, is EAGVAQSPRYKIIEKRQSVAFWCNPISGHATLYWYQQILGQGPKLLIQFQNNGVVDDSQLPKDRFSAERLKGVDSTLKIQPAKLEDSAVYLCASSPDRGTGRGYTFGSGTRLTVV.

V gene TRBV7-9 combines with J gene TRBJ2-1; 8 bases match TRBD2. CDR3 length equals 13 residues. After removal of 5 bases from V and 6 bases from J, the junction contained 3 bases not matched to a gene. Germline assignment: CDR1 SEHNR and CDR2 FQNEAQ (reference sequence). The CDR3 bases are TGTGCCAGCAGCCCAGGGACTAGCAATGAGCAGTTCTTC. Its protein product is CASSPGTSNEQFF.

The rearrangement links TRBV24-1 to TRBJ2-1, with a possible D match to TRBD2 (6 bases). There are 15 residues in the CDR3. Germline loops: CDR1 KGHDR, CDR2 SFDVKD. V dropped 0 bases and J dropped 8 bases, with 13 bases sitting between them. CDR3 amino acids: CATSDLGGPKDEQFF. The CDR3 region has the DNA TGTGCCACCAGTGATTTGGGAGGGCCTAAGGATGAGCAGTTCTTC.